The present entry profiles one TCR beta chain with its context. The antigen is not known. Sequencing used immunoSEQ multiplex PCR; TCRdb keeps in-frame clones, though not all of them. The data show about 23,000 clones, nearly 90% seen once. This entry is derived from a study of PD-1 blockade in classical Hodgkin lymphoma. CDR3 size: 14 residues. V lost 2 bases and J lost 4; bases outside the gene matches: 2. Germline V gives CDR1 SGHVS, CDR2 FNYEAQ. Findings and caveats of the study: What drove the repertoire differences, possibly disease activity or prior therapy, has not been defined. Relative to healthy donors, newly diagnosed patients reportedly had lower baseline TCR diversity, which was reported as lower still in relapsed/refractory patients.

Time point reported: newly diagnosed, previously untreated cHL patient sample. Magnetic negative selection was used to purify CD4+ T cells from PBMCs that had been thawed. Comparison samples consisted of PBMCs from newly diagnosed, untreated classical Hodgkin lymphoma. The clonotype comes from a human donor with classical Hodgkin lymphoma. The chain joins TRBV7-6 to TRBJ2-3; TRBD1 matches 8 bases. Sequencing was done on a sample of CD4+ T cells from blood. CDR3 bases: TGTGCCAGCAGCTTAACAGGGGGGTCAGATACGCAGTATTTT. It encodes CASSLTGGSDTQYF. The whole variable domain, filled in from reference TRBV7-6 and TRBJ2-3, reads GAGVSQSPRYKVTKRGQDVALRCDPISGHVSLYWYRQALGQGPEFLTYFNYEAQQDKSGLPNDRFSAERPEGSISTLTIQRTEQRDSAMYRCASSLTGGSDTQYFGPGTRLTVL.